Presented here are 16 T cell receptor beta chains from one specimen sequenced in a study of T cells in women clearing cervical HPV infection. Sequenced by immunoSEQ multiplex PCR; TCRdb stores in-frame clones only, minus some. There are around 31,000 clones in the sample, with approximately 8.4% held by the top ten. Sequencing was performed on blood buffy coat. These receptors were collected from a woman aged 18 to 75 with a cervical HPV16 infection that either progressed to CIN3+ or cleared (not recorded which).

As for this clone: The sequenced fragment ends 3 residues before the CDR3 boundary, so the rest is inferred from the germline J gene. V usage is TRBV5-1 and J usage is TRBJ1-5, with D perhaps matching TRBD1 (6 bases). This CDR3 region has 15 residues. Germline V gene sequence: CDR1 SGHRS, CDR2 YFSETQ. The sequenced CDR3 bases are TGCGCCAGCAGCTTGGGGACAGTGGGGGACGGTCCC. Residues: CASSLGTVGDGP. The full CDR3 sequence reads CASSLGTVGDGPQHF.

A word on this clone: The read falls 3 residues short of the CDR3 end, and the missing part is taken from the germline J gene. The chain has TRBV23-1 and TRBJ2-1; 7 bases are a match to TRBD1. TRBV23-1 is annotated as an ORF whose role is uncertain. CDR3 size: 17 residues. Germline trimming cut 4 bases from V and 3 bases from J; bases unmatched to any gene: 12. CDR3 bases read: TGCGCCAGCAGTCTTATTCCGGGACAGCACCTCTACAATGAG. This translates into CASSLIPGQHLYNE. The full-length CDR3 reads as CASSLIPGQHLYNEQFF.

On this clone itself: The CDR3 is cut off 3 residues early in the read; its end comes from the germline J gene. This rearrangement joins TRBV6-2 or TRBV6-3 to TRBJ1-4; D is ambiguous. Per the germline V gene, CDR1 is MNHEY and CDR2 is SVGEGT. CDR3 length equals 12 residues. Trimming removed 5 bases from V and 10 bases from J, with 11 bases in between. The CDR3 reads CASSAFGVKLFF. The covered CDR3 bases are TGTGCCAGCAGTGCTTTCGGGGTAAAA.

Turning to this clone: The read ends 3 residues early relative to the CDR3; the germline J gene fills the gap. The chain is built from TRBV6-2 or TRBV6-3 and TRBJ1-1; 7 bases map to TRBD1. V dropped 4 bases and J dropped 2; count of bases not matched to a gene: 10. The CDR3 loop spans 16 amino acids. Per the germline V gene, CDR1 is MNHEY and CDR2 is SVGEGT. CDR3 protein: CASSSGTAVLNTEAFF. The CDR3 DNA, read in part, is TGTGCCAGCAGTTCCGGGACAGCCGTCCTTAACACTGAA.

Of note for this clone: The read gets to within 3 residues of the CDR3 end, and the germline J gene fills in the rest. The V and J genes are TRBV5-1 and TRBJ1-4, with D maybe TRBD1 (6 bases). V lost 0 bases, J lost 6 bases, and 15 bases lay in between. The CDR3 spans 16 residues. Germline V gene sequence: CDR1 SGHRS, CDR2 YFSETQ. Partial CDR3 DNA: TGCGCCAGCAGCTTGGAATCGAGGACAGACTATGAAAAA. Translation gives CASSLESRTDYEK. The CDR3 as a whole reads CASSLESRTDYEKLFF.

Regarding this clone: The read is 3 residues too short to cover the CDR3 end, so that end is filled in from the germline J gene. The chain uses TRBV7-9 and TRBJ1-2; D not certain. This CDR3 has 13 residues. Germline-derived CDR1 and CDR2 are SEHNR and FQNEAQ (reference sequence). The CDR3 DNA, read in part, is TGTGCCAGCAGCCCAGACGGCGGCTACGGC. Translating it yields CASSPDGGYG. The entire CDR3 protein reads CASSPDGGYGYTF.

Comment on this clone: A junction boundary mismatches the germline segment, possibly from a read error. The read stops 3 residues short of the end of the CDR3; the missing end is completed from the germline J gene. Other DNA sequences in this sample translate to the same CDR3. The chain carries TRBV7-4 and TRBJ1-3; TRBD1 aligns across 7 bases. From germline, CDR1 is SGHVT and CDR2 SQSDAQ. CDR3 size: 17 residues. The chain's CDR3 is CASSLGRTGNSGNTIYF. The sequenced part of the CDR3 DNA is TGTGCCAGCAGCTTAGGGCGGACAGGTAACTCTGGAAACACA.

On this clone: Read data end 3 residues before the CDR3 end; the end is taken from the germline J gene. The chain carries TRBV12-5 and TRBJ2-2, with 7 positions matching TRBD1. Trimming cost V 5 bases and J 1 base; bases outside gene matches: 1. CDR1 and CDR2 (germline): LGHNT, FRNRAP. The CDR3 spans 14 residues. The part of the CDR3 DNA that was read is TGTGCTAGTGGTGGGACAGAGAACACCGGGGAG. Protein product: CASGGTENTGE. The CDR3 in its entirety is CASGGTENTGELFF.

A note on this clone: The CDR3 end falls 3 residues outside the read, so it is completed with the germline J gene. The V gene is TRBV29-1, the J gene TRBJ2-7; maybe TRBD2 (6 bases). The V gene lost 3 bases and the J gene lost 4 bases, with 13 bases spanning the gap. This CDR3 is built from 13 residues. Per the germline V gene, CDR1 is SQVTM and CDR2 is ANQGSEA. The CDR3 here is CSVDAEGLYEQYF. Partial CDR3 DNA: TGCAGCGTTGATGCGGAGGGGTTATACGAG.

On this clone: The sequenced fragment ends 3 residues before the CDR3 boundary, so the rest is inferred from the germline J gene. This chain joins TRBV20-1 and TRBJ1-5, with D maybe TRBD1 (6 bases). This CDR3 is 16 amino acids long. V shed 0 bases and J shed 5 bases, with 17 bases lying between them. Germline lookup yields CDR1 DFQATT and CDR2 SNEGSKA (reference sequence). The CDR3 loop reads CSAREVAGVKDQPQHF. Partial CDR3 DNA: TGCAGTGCTAGAGAAGTGGCAGGGGTTAAGGATCAGCCC.

Here the CDR3 reads CASSQDGRRETQYF. The CDR3 DNA, read in part, is TGCGCCAGCAGCCAAGACGGCAGGCGAGAGACC. The chain is built from TRBV4-1 and TRBJ2-5; D is unresolved. The read halts 3 residues ahead of the CDR3 end, with the missing end drawn from the germline J gene. The CDR3 consists of 14 residues. Between the trimmed V and J ends, which lost 0 bases and 4 bases, there was a span of 9 bases. Germline V gives CDR1 MGHRA, CDR2 YSYEKL.

Details on this clone: Coverage ceases 3 residues before the CDR3 finishes, and the germline J gene fills in the end. The chain has TRBV20-1 and TRBJ2-7; D possibly corresponds to TRBD2 (7 bases). V was trimmed by 3 bases and J by 3 bases, leaving 15 bases between them. The germline CDR1 and CDR2 sequences are DFQATT and SNEGSKA (reference sequence). The CDR3 sequence is 14 residues long. The sequenced part of the CDR3 DNA is TGCAGTGCTAGGTTCGGGGGGCCCATCTACGAG. Translating gives CSARFGGPIYE. The whole CDR3 protein is CSARFGGPIYEQYF.

A remark on this clone: The CDR3 extends 3 residues past the end of the read, so its final part is completed from the germline J gene. The gene calls are TRBV5-5 and TRBJ1-1, with unresolved D. CDR1 is SGHKS, CDR2 YYEKEE, per germline (reference sequence). Trimming shortened V by 1 base and J by 5 bases, and 9 bases separated the two germline ends. The CDR3 length is 13 residues. Incomplete CDR3 DNA: TGTGCCAGCAGCTTGCAGGTATGGACTGAA. Its protein product is CASSLQVWTE. The complete CDR3 sequence is CASSLQVWTEAFF.

A word on this clone: The sequenced fragment ends 3 residues before the CDR3 boundary, so the rest is inferred from the germline J gene. V is TRBV19 and J is TRBJ1-1; D is unclear. The CDR3 is 13 amino acids. Germline V lookup: CDR1 LNHDA, CDR2 SQIVND (reference sequence). The chain's CDR3 is CASNTIPPRVAFF. The DNA read from the CDR3 is TGTGCCAGTAACACCATACCCCCCCGGGTA.

Details on this clone: The read stops 3 residues short of the end of the CDR3; the missing end is completed from the germline J gene. J is TRBJ2-2 and V is TRBV30; 7 nucleotides match TRBD1. CDR1 GTSNPN and CDR2 SVGIG come from the germline V gene (reference sequence). The CDR3 is 14 amino acids. Here the CDR3 reads CAWTERGLREKLFF. The CDR3 bases that were read are TGTGCCTGGACCGAGAGGGGGCTTCGTGAAAAG. The full variable domain, with the rest looked up from reference TRBV30 and TRBJ2-2, is SQTIHQWPATLVQPVGSPLSLECTVEGTSNPNLYWYRQAAGRGLQLLFYSVGIGQISSEVPQNLSASRPQDRQFILSSKKLLLSDSGFYLCAWTERGLREKLFFGEGSRLTVL.

A note on this clone: Coverage ceases 3 residues before the CDR3 finishes, and the germline J gene fills in the end. The chain links TRBV20-1 to TRBJ1-1, with unresolved D. This CDR3 region has 13 residues. The germline gives CDR1 DFQATT, CDR2 SNEGSKA (reference sequence). The V and J ends lost 3 bases and 6 bases respectively, with 14 bases between them. The DNA read from the CDR3 is TGCAGTGCTAGGGCCCCGCAGAGGCCTGAA. Protein product: CSARAPQRPE. In full, the CDR3 reads CSARAPQRPEAFF.